This passage covers 15 T cell receptor beta chains from one sample sequenced in a study of CXCR3-negative and CXCR3-positive naive CD8 T cells. No antigen has been identified for these receptors. Broader study findings: The study found more hydrophobic TRB CDR3s in CXCR3-positive naive cells than in CXCR3-negative naive cells.

5' RACE that incorporated UMI labels was used to prepare the TRB cDNA libraries. After re-calling the 5' RACE reads, TCRdb lists one entry per CDR3 protein, DNA absent. This sample's table reports about 150,000 distinct CDR3 sequences. The sample comprised naive CXCR3+ CD8+ T cells from blood. Subset defined: CD45RO-CCR7+CD27+CD95- naive CD8+ T cells expressing CXCR3 (TNR3+). These receptors were taken from a human donor in good health. Some clones in this sample may be carry-over from other donors' samples.

The chain recombines TRBV7-3 with TRBJ1-1; with no DNA, the TCRdb D assignment of TRBD1 cannot be verified. This CDR3 is built from 15 residues. Germline assignment: CDR1 SGHTA and CDR2 FQGTGA. The CDR3 spells CASKIGGSTYTEAFF.

This CDR3 is CSARPRGDETQYF. V gene TRBV20-1 combines with J gene TRBJ2-5; TCRdb's D call of TRBD2 is untestable without DNA. The CDR3 spans 13 residues. The germline CDR1 and CDR2 sequences are DFQATT and SNEGSKA (reference sequence).

The rearrangement links TRBV30 to TRBJ2-3; without DNA, the TCRdb call of TRBD1 cannot be checked. CDR1 and CDR2 (germline): GTSNPN, SVGIG (reference sequence). CDR3 length: 14 residues. The CDR3 here is CAWSQGAPTDTQYF.

This chain links TRBV10-3 with TRBJ1-5; TCRdb's D gene call, TRBD1, goes unchecked for lack of DNA. The CDR3 consists of 15 residues. Germline V CDR1 and CDR2: ENHRY, SYGVKD. CDR3: CAIRATDRDNQPQHF.

The chain's CDR3 is CASSLGGTGLFF. The chain couples TRBV7-9 to TRBJ2-1; the D call from TCRdb, TRBD2, cannot be confirmed without DNA. Germline values: CDR1 SEHNR, CDR2 FQNEAQ (reference sequence). The CDR3 covers 12 residues.

V is TRBV20-1 and J is TRBJ2-7; TCRdb lists TRBD1, though no DNA is available to test this call. This CDR3 comprises 16 residues. Germline values: CDR1 DFQATT, CDR2 SNEGSKA (reference sequence). CDR3 sequence reads: CSARDLDSATVYEQYF.

The CDR3 sequence: CASTPPGGYEQYF. The chain employs TRBV28 and TRBJ2-7; TCRdb outputs TRBD1, but without DNA this stays unchecked. The CDR3 runs 13 residues. CDR1 is MDHEN, CDR2 SYDVKM, per germline.

The rearrangement uses TRBV7-8 and TRBJ2-7; TCRdb's assignment of TRBD1 cannot be checked, as there is no DNA. CDR3 length: 14 amino acids. Germline CDR1 is SGHVS and CDR2 is FQNEAQ. The CDR3 region is CASTFPGSSYEQYF.

The chain has TRBV5-1 and TRBJ2-7; TCRdb outputs TRBD2, but without DNA this stays unchecked. Per the germline V gene, CDR1 is SGHRS and CDR2 is YFSETQ. The CDR3 is 17 amino acids. CDR3 sequence: CASSFGTSGSLGYEQYF.

This chain uses TRBV25-1 with TRBJ2-3; the TRBD2 assignment by TCRdb is unverifiable without DNA. Germline lookup yields CDR1 MGHDK and CDR2 SYGVNS. The CDR3 is 14 amino acids. The CDR3 is CASSSRWGTDTQYF.

CDR3 in amino acids: CASSLYLWGANQPQHF. The chain carries TRBV5-5 and TRBJ1-5; TCRdb proposes TRBD1, but this gene call is untestable without DNA. CDR3 length: 16 residues. In germline, CDR1 is SGHKS, CDR2 YYEKEE (reference sequence).

The rearrangement joins TRBV19 to TRBJ2-7; TCRdb's assignment of TRBD1 cannot be checked, as there is no DNA. Germline V gives CDR1 LNHDA, CDR2 SQIVND (reference sequence). The CDR3 has 14 amino acids. The CDR3 loop is CASSGGQNSYEQYF.

The J gene is TRBJ1-6, the V gene TRBV28. Germline V gene sequence: CDR1 MDHEN, CDR2 SYDVKM. This CDR3 has 17 amino acids. The CDR3 loop is CASSLGTGSSYNSPLHF.

The V gene is TRBV28, the J gene TRBJ2-1; TCRdb lists TRBD1, though no DNA is available to test this call. The CDR3 sequence is 12 residues long. Germline loops: CDR1 MDHEN, CDR2 SYDVKM. The CDR3 loop is CASSLTGNEQFF. The full variable domain, with the rest looked up from reference TRBV28 and TRBJ2-1, is DVKVTQSSRYLVKRTGEKVFLECVQDMDHENMFWYRQDPGLGLRLIYFSYDVKMKEKGDIPEGYSVSREKKERFSLILESASTNQTSMYLCASSLTGNEQFFGPGTRLTVL.

The chain joins TRBV28 to TRBJ1-5. Germline CDR1 is MDHEN and CDR2 is SYDVKM. The CDR3 spans 14 residues. CDR3: CASSLIDSNQPQHF.